This TCR beta chain was sequenced during a study of identical twins. With 4 bases removed from V and 3 bases from J, the gap between germline ends came to 10 bases. There are 14 residues in the CDR3. Germline-derived CDR1 and CDR2 are SGHRS and YFSETQ. TCRdb fed the 5' RACE reads into MiXCR, producing one record per CDR3 protein. The data hold about 700,000 distinct CDR3 sequences, with 8% to 9% observed a single time. The table lists this clonotype with many counts. Its antigen is unknown. Broader study findings: Alpha sequences that were out-of-frame and twin-shared showed an excess of low generation probability.

A further study also used this sample, focusing on yellow fever vaccine responses in identical twins.

This receptor was identified in a woman between 18 and 29 years old in good health. Specimen: PBMCs. V usage is TRBV5-1 and J usage is TRBJ1-4; D is unclear. CDR3 amino acids: CASSAGSPNEKLFF. As DNA, the CDR3 is TGCGCCAGCAGCGCCGGGTCTCCTAATGAAAAACTGTTTTTT. The full variable domain, in which reference TRBV5-1 and TRBJ1-4 provide the parts outside the CDR3, is KAGVTQTPRYLIKTRGQQVTLSCSPISGHRSVSWYQQTPGQGLQFLFEYFSETQRNKGNFPGRFSGRQFSNSRSEMNVSTLELGDSALYLCASSAGSPNEKLFFGSGTQLSVL.